The clone carrying this T cell receptor beta chain was observed at least ten times. Antigen unknown. This record belongs to a study of CD8 T cells in ankylosing spondylitis. Study findings and constraints: The study looked at matched synovial fluid samples from ankylosing spondylitis patients. Disease-linked clones were reported to be significantly enriched there. Among TCR beta sequences, a motif of 7 to 9 highly homologous variants appeared characteristic of ankylosing spondylitis blood. Earlier authors reported some of these motif variants in reactive arthritis synovial fluid and blood.

Germline V lookup: CDR1 MGHDK, CDR2 SYGVNS. The CDR3 is 13 residues long. The V gene lost 4 bases and the J gene lost 3 bases, with 10 bases spanning the gap. Each TCR beta library was made by quantitative 5'-RACE that incorporated molecular barcodes. One entry per CDR3 protein, called by TCRdb with MiXCR from the 5' RACE reads. The sample contains around 300,000 distinct CDR3 sequences, about 15% of which appear only once. Sequencing was performed on blood, either unsorted or a sorted T cell fraction (not recorded which). This receptor was identified in a male donor with ankylosing spondylitis or in good health (not recorded which). The chain is built from TRBV25-1 and TRBJ2-7; tentative D call: TRBD2 (6 bases). The CDR3 spells CASSVGTLYEQYF. The CDR3 DNA follows: TGTGCCAGCAGTGTCGGGACTCTCTACGAGCAGTACTTC.